Included here is one TCR beta chain sequence, with context. Its cognate antigen is unknown. Germline trimming cut 6 bases from V and 6 bases from J; bases unmatched to any gene: 9. The CDR3 spans 14 residues. The V gene's germline CDR1 is SNHLY and CDR2 FYNNEI. This sample is drawn from a study of graft-versus-host responses after intestinal transplantation. The protocol was immunoSEQ multiplex PCR, while the TCRdb copy is restricted to in-frame clones and leaves out a portion. The profile covers under 80,000 clones, with around 92% appearing a single time and approximately 0.73% taken by the ten largest. Study results and caveats: Among circulating GvH clones, peak levels were associated with early post-transplant declines in HvG clones.

This chain connects TRBV2 to TRBJ1-2; 8 nucleotides align to TRBD1. The sample consisted of PBMCs, taken 98 days after intestinal transplantation. The clonotype was recovered from a human patient who received an intestinal transplant, so some T cells may come from the graft donor. CDR3 coding DNA: TGTGCCAGCAGGGTCGGACAGGGCATCGATGGCTACACCTTC. Residues: CASRVGQGIDGYTF. The whole variable domain, filled in from reference TRBV2 and TRBJ1-2, reads EPEVTQTPSHQVTQMGQEVILRCVPISNHLYFYWYRQILGQKVEFLVSFYNNEISEKSEIFDDQFSVERPDGSNFTLKIRSTKLEDSAMYFCASRVGQGIDGYTFGSGTRLTVV.